Shown below are 26 T cell receptor beta chains from a single sample sequenced in a study of memory CD8 T cells in hepatitis C reinfection. Documented time point: peak reinfection, 3 to 8 weeks after reinfection detection. The sorted cells went straight to TCR sequencing with no prior in vitro expansion. This table comes from immunoSEQ multiplex PCR, and its TCRdb copy is limited to in-frame clones, with some not included. The sample comprises under 50,000 clones, 85% to 90% of which are singletons, and roughly 1.2% rests with the top ten. Sequencing input: naive CD8+ T cells sorted from blood. The receptors here all came from a man between 18 and 35 years old with hepatitis C virus infection.

The chain is built from TRBV27 and TRBJ2-7; unclear D gene. Trimming removed 6 bases from V and 7 bases from J, with 13 bases in between. The CDR3 has 12 amino acids. Germline CDR1 is MNHEY and CDR2 is SMNVEV (reference sequence). CDR3 nucleotide sequence: TGTGCCAGCAGCCCAAACTATAGTGAGCAGTACTTC. Protein product: CASSPNYSEQYF.

In regard to this clone: The same CDR3 also results from other DNA sequences found in this sample. The chain uses TRBV5-1 and TRBJ1-5; D perhaps matches TRBD1 (5 bases). The CDR3 is 14 amino acids. V lost 0 bases and J lost 2, with 6 bases in between. Germline V CDR1 and CDR2: SGHRS, YFSETQ. The DNA for the CDR3 is TGCGCCAGCAGCTTGGCGGGGGGCAATCAGCCCCAGCATTTT. It translates to CASSLAGGNQPQHF.

The J gene is TRBJ2-1, the V gene TRBV5-6; D is perhaps TRBD2 (5 bases). The CDR3 contains 15 residues. Germline V gene data show CDR1 as SGHDT and CDR2 as YYEEEE. V lost 4 bases and J lost 4, with 15 bases in between. The CDR3 nucleotides read TGTGCCAGCAGCCCAGATGAGGGTTTATACAATGAGCAGTTCTTC. It is translated as CASSPDEGLYNEQFF.

The rearrangement uses TRBV12-5 and TRBJ2-1; possible D gene TRBD2, 6 bases. The V end was cut by 7 bases, the J end by 6 bases, with 19 bases between. CDR1 is LGHNT and CDR2 is FRNRAP in the germline V gene. The CDR3 is 15 residues long. The CDR3: CASATSLGLSNEQFF. In nucleotides, the CDR3 is TGTGCTAGTGCCACCTCCTTGGGACTCTCCAATGAGCAGTTCTTC. Full variable domain (remainder filled in from reference TRBV12-5 and TRBJ2-1): DARVTQTPRHKVTEMGQEVTMRCQPILGHNTVFWYRQTMMQGLELLAYFRNRAPLDDSGMPKDRFSAEMPDATLATLKIQPSEPRDSAVYFCASATSLGLSNEQFFGPGTRLTVL.

The rearrangement links TRBV19 to TRBJ2-1; 8 nucleotides agree with TRBD2. The germline V gene encodes CDR1 LNHDA and CDR2 SQIVND (reference sequence). V lost 5 bases, J lost 6 bases, and 12 bases stayed unmatched. There are 16 residues in the CDR3. CDR3 in amino acids: CASSWVGLAGINEQFF. CDR3 in DNA: TGTGCCAGTAGTTGGGTTGGGTTAGCGGGGATCAATGAGCAGTTCTTC.

The chain links TRBV2 to TRBJ2-1, with D possibly TRBD2 on 6 matching bases. Germline V CDR1 and CDR2: SNHLY, FYNNEI. Trimming pared 4 bases from V and 9 bases from J, leaving 13 bases between. The CDR3 has 13 amino acids. Here the CDR3 reads CASSGGMGGEQFF. For the CDR3, the DNA is TGTGCCAGCAGTGGGGGGATGGGGGGTGAGCAGTTCTTC.

The chain uses TRBV5-4 and TRBJ2-1; 11 bases fit TRBD2. The germline V gene has CDR1 SGHNT and CDR2 YYREEE (reference sequence). J was trimmed by 8 bases and V by 3 bases; bases with no gene match: 7. The CDR3 runs to 15 residues. CDR3 protein: CASSSDASGRHEQFF. As DNA, the CDR3 is TGTGCCAGCAGCTCGGACGCTAGCGGGAGGCATGAGCAGTTCTTC.

The chain uses TRBV28 and TRBJ2-5; 12 bases match TRBD2. Near its end, the DNA agrees better with TRBJ2-7, so the J call may be wrong. Germline loops: CDR1 MDHEN, CDR2 SYDVKM. The CDR3 length is 16 residues. CDR3 sequence: CASSGGLAGPIHEQYF. CDR3 nucleotides: TGTGCCAGCAGTGGGGGACTAGCGGGTCCGATCCACGAGCAGTACTTC.

This chain connects TRBV30 to TRBJ1-1; TRBD1 matches 7 bases. The germline V gene has CDR1 GTSNPN and CDR2 SVGIG (reference sequence). The V gene end was trimmed by 0 bases and the J gene end by 6 bases; junction bases not matched to a gene: 13. The length of the CDR3 is 16 residues. The CDR3 spells CAWSVPPRQGSSEAFF. DNA for the CDR3: TGTGCCTGGAGTGTACCCCCCCGACAGGGCAGTTCTGAAGCTTTCTTT.

The chain uses TRBV19 and TRBJ1-1; 9 bases agree with TRBD1. This CDR3 is built from 13 residues. Unmatched junction bases numbered 6, after V lost 9 bases and J lost 4 bases. In germline, CDR1 is LNHDA, CDR2 SQIVND (reference sequence). The CDR3 DNA reads TGTGCCAGCAAACAGGGGGCCGGCACTGAAGCTTTCTTT. Its translation is CASKQGAGTEAFF.

This chain joins TRBV28 and TRBJ1-2; TRBD1 matches 8 bases. The CDR3 runs 17 residues. Germline loops: CDR1 MDHEN, CDR2 SYDVKM. V dropped 2 bases and J dropped 6; count of bases not matched to a gene: 14. This chain's CDR3 is CASSLGGTRTGLDGYTF. CDR3 nucleotides: TGTGCCAGCAGTTTAGGGGGAACCAGGACAGGGCTTGATGGCTACACCTTC.

The rearrangement uses TRBV28 and TRBJ1-5; D call uncertain. Germline V lookup: CDR1 MDHEN, CDR2 SYDVKM. Trimming cost V 3 bases and J 1 base, with 10 bases left between them. The CDR3 runs 15 residues. The CDR3 here is CASSFVGVSNQPQHF. CDR3 in DNA: TGTGCCAGCAGTTTTGTAGGAGTGAGCAATCAGCCCCAGCATTTT.

The chain is built from TRBV29-1 and TRBJ2-1, with D perhaps matching TRBD1 (6 bases). Germline CDR1 SQVTM, CDR2 ANQGSEA. The length of the CDR3 is 16 residues. V was trimmed by 3 bases and J by 0 bases, leaving 15 bases between them. The CDR3 nucleotides read TGCAGCGTTGATACATCTGACAGGAGCTCCTACAATGAGCAGTTCTTC. Its protein is CSVDTSDRSSYNEQFF.

The chain links TRBV7-9 to TRBJ2-3, with 7 bases fitting TRBD2. Trimming cost V 2 bases and J 0 bases; bases outside gene matches: 2. Germline-derived CDR1 and CDR2 are SEHNR and FQNEAQ (reference sequence). This CDR3 has 15 residues. CDR3 in DNA: TGTGCCAGCAGCTTATGGGGGGGTAGCACAGATACGCAGTATTTT. Translation gives CASSLWGGSTDTQYF.

The chain uses TRBV4-2 and TRBJ2-3; tentative D call: TRBD2 (6 bases). Germline V lookup: CDR1 LGHNA, CDR2 YNFKEQ. This CDR3 is built from 17 residues. Between the trimmed V and J ends, which lost 1 base and 0 bases, there was a span of 14 bases. The CDR3: CASSQGAAGTSTDTQYF. In nucleotides, the CDR3 is TGTGCCAGCAGCCAAGGCGCAGCGGGTACTAGCACAGATACGCAGTATTTT.

The chain joins TRBV4-1 to TRBJ2-2, with D tentatively TRBD1 (6 bases). V lost 1 base to trimming and J lost 5 bases, with 11 bases between them. CDR1 is MGHRA, CDR2 YSYEKL, per germline. This CDR3 is built from 15 residues. In nucleotides, the CDR3 is TGCGCCAGCAGCCAAGTCGCAGGGGTTACCGGGGAGCTGTTTTTT. It yields the protein CASSQVAGVTGELFF.

The chain employs TRBV6-5 and TRBJ1-6; D is unclear. Trimming removed 0 bases at V and 9 bases at J, with 12 bases between. In germline, CDR1 is MNHEY, CDR2 SVGAGI. The CDR3 contains 15 residues. The CDR3 region is CASSYSRFSSSPLHF. The CDR3 DNA follows: TGTGCCAGCAGTTACTCGAGGTTTTCGTCTTCACCCCTCCACTTT.

The rearrangement links TRBV7-9 to TRBJ2-1; 9 nucleotides align to TRBD1. CDR3 length: 16 amino acids. Germline V gene sequence: CDR1 SEHNR, CDR2 FQNEAQ (reference sequence). V was clipped by 1 base and J by 4 bases; unmatched bases: 5. Here the CDR3 DNA reads TGTGCCAGCAGCTTAGGCGGACAGGGGCTATACAATGAGCAGTTCTTC. Amino acids: CASSLGGQGLYNEQFF.

The chain has TRBV29-1 and TRBJ1-1; 7 bases align to TRBD1. With 4 bases clipped from V and 1 base from J, the junction kept 12 bases outside the gene matches. Germline CDR1 SQVTM, CDR2 ANQGSEA. The CDR3 covers 16 residues. Written as DNA, the CDR3 is TGCAGCGTTGGAGGGCGAGAAGGGGGCGAGAACACTGAAGCTTTCTTT. Translated, it gives CSVGGREGGENTEAFF.

The chain links TRBV7-8 to TRBJ2-3; D perhaps matches TRBD1 (6 bases). The CDR3 totals 14 residues. Germline assignment: CDR1 SGHVS and CDR2 FQNEAQ. V lost 5 bases and J lost 4, with 13 bases in between. The CDR3 region is CASSLLEGADTQYF. CDR3 DNA: TGTGCCAGCAGCCTTTTAGAGGGGGCAGATACGCAGTATTTT.

The chain recombines TRBV28 with TRBJ2-7; 7 bases align to TRBD2. V was pared by 5 bases and J by 2 bases, with 18 bases of the junction left unmatched. The germline V gene has CDR1 MDHEN and CDR2 SYDVKM. The CDR3 is made up of 18 amino acids. CDR3 sequence (DNA): TGTGCCAGCAGTCGAGAAGCTGGGAGGCTAGCGGTAACCTACGAGCAGTACTTC. Translating it yields CASSREAGRLAVTYEQYF.

This chain joins TRBV19 and TRBJ1-6; 8 bases map to TRBD1. V dropped 5 bases and J dropped 7; count of bases not matched to a gene: 7. CDR1 and CDR2 (germline): LNHDA, SQIVND (reference sequence). The CDR3 covers 15 residues. CDR3 loop: CASSVGQGPNSPLHF. The CDR3 coding sequence is TGTGCCAGTAGTGTCGGACAGGGCCCGAATTCACCCCTCCACTTT.

The rearrangement uses TRBV2 and TRBJ2-3, with 14 bases that match TRBD2. Germline assignment: CDR1 SNHLY and CDR2 FYNNEI. Losses at the gene ends were 7 bases for V and 0 bases for J; bases not matched to a gene: 9. The CDR3 is made up of 18 amino acids. This CDR3 is CASTGGTSGRWSTDTQYF. In nucleotides, the CDR3 is TGTGCCAGCACCGGCGGGACTAGCGGGAGATGGAGCACAGATACGCAGTATTTT.

The J gene is TRBJ2-7, the V gene TRBV5-8; tentative D call: TRBD1 (5 bases). Trimming took off 4 bases at V and 3 bases at J, with 8 bases between the two ends. The germline CDR1 and CDR2 sequences are SGHTS and YDEGEE. The length of the CDR3 is 12 residues. The chain's CDR3 is CASSPDNYEQYV. As DNA, the CDR3 is TGTGCCAGCAGCCCGGACAACTACGAGCAGTACGTC.

The V call is TRBV2, the J call TRBJ1-5, with D maybe TRBD1 (6 bases). The CDR3 totals 16 residues. Trimming removed 0 bases from V and 5 bases from J, with 14 bases in between. CDR1 and CDR2 (germline): SNHLY, FYNNEI. CDR3 coding DNA: TGTGCCAGCAGTGAAGCTCCCTCGTACAGGGATCAGCCCCAGCATTTT. Translated: CASSEAPSYRDQPQHF. Variable domain in full (rest from reference TRBV2 and TRBJ1-5): EPEVTQTPSHQVTQMGQEVILRCVPISNHLYFYWYRQILGQKVEFLVSFYNNEISEKSEIFDDQFSVERPDGSNFTLKIRSTKLEDSAMYFCASSEAPSYRDQPQHFGDGTRLSIL.

Here the CDR3 reads CASSVDGTVNSPLHF. For the CDR3, the DNA is TGTGCCAGCAGCGTAGACGGGACAGTGAATTCACCCCTCCACTTT. The chain uses TRBV9 and TRBJ1-6; 7 nucleotides agree with TRBD1. CDR1 is SGDLS and CDR2 is YYNGEE in the germline V gene. After removal of 0 bases from V and 7 bases from J, the junction contained 4 bases not matched to a gene. The CDR3 totals 15 residues.